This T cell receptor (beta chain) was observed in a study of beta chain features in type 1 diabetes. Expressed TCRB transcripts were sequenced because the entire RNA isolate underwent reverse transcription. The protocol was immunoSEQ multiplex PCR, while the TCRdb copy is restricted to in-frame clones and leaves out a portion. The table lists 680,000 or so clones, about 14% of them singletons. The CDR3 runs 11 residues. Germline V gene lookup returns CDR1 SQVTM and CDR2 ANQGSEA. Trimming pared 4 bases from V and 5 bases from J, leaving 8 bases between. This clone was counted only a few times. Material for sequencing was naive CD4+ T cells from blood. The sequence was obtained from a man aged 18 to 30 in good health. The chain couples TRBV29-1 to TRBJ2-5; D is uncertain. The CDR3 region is CSVGQLETQYF. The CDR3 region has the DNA TGCAGCGTTGGTCAGCTGGAGACCCAGTACTTC. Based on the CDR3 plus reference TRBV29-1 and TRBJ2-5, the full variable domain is SAVISQKPSRDICQRGTSLTIQCQVDSQVTMMFWYRQQPGQSLTLIATANQGSEATYESGFVIDKFPISRPNLTFSTLTVSNMSPEDSSIYLCSVGQLETQYFGPGTRLLVL.